Listed here are 9 T cell receptor beta chains from one sample, sequenced in a study of T cell responses to AZD1222 COVID-19 vaccine. Some clones are missing from TCRdb's copy, which holds only in-frame ones; the method was immunoSEQ multiplex PCR. This sample yields approximately 180,000 clones, of which around nine tenths are seen a single time; roughly 26% belongs to the top ten. The sequencing used peripheral blood, collected 28 days after the second AZD1222 dose. These receptor sequences come from an adult who received the AZD1222 COVID-19 vaccine.

The chain combines TRBV28 with TRBJ1-2, with 8 nucleotides matching TRBD1. The V gene end was trimmed by 6 bases and the J gene end by 5 bases; junction bases not matched to a gene: 11. CDR3 length equals 15 residues. Germline V gene sequence: CDR1 MDHEN, CDR2 SYDVKM. The CDR3 DNA reads as TGTGCCAGCAGCTCCGGGACAGGTCTGTTTTATGGCTACACCTTC. Translating gives CASSSGTGLFYGYTF.

V is TRBV28 and J is TRBJ2-2, with 7 bases fitting TRBD2. The germline V gene encodes CDR1 MDHEN and CDR2 SYDVKM. The CDR3 has 14 amino acids. J gave up 5 bases and V 5 bases, and 5 bases lay outside the gene matches. For the CDR3, the DNA is TGTGCCAGCAGTCTCCTGGGGGGGACCGGGGAGCTGTTTTTT. It is translated as CASSLLGGTGELFF.

The chain recombines TRBV7-9 with TRBJ1-1, with no clear D. V lost 1 base to trimming and J lost 8 bases, with 8 bases between them. The V gene's germline CDR1 is SEHNR and CDR2 FQNEAQ (reference sequence). This CDR3 spans 12 amino acids. The CDR3 reads CASSLESGEAFF. The CDR3 DNA follows: TGTGCCAGCAGCTTAGAGAGCGGGGAAGCTTTCTTT.

V is TRBV7-8 and J is TRBJ2-7; a weak D match, TRBD2 (5 bases). Germline V gives CDR1 SGHVS, CDR2 FQNEAQ. The CDR3 spans 17 residues. Trimming took off 1 base at V and 0 bases at J, with 16 bases between the two ends. CDR3 residues: CASSLGSPSPTSYEQYF. In nucleotides, the CDR3 is TGTGCCAGCAGCTTAGGATCCCCTAGCCCAACCTCCTACGAGCAGTACTTC.

The rearrangement joins TRBV25-1 to TRBJ2-3; tentatively, D is TRBD2 (5 bases). This CDR3 has 15 residues. Germline CDR1 MGHDK, CDR2 SYGVNS. The V and J ends lost 6 bases and 2 bases respectively, with 15 bases between them. The CDR3 here is CASREAAALTDTQYF. The CDR3 coding sequence is TGTGCCAGCAGGGAGGCGGCGGCTCTCACAGATACGCAGTATTTT.

The gene calls are TRBV11-2 and TRBJ2-1; no reliable D call. CDR3 length: 12 residues. V lost 8 bases and J lost 3, with 8 bases in between. Germline V gene data show CDR1 as SGHAT and CDR2 as FQNNGV. This chain's CDR3 is CASGPGYNEQFF. The CDR3 DNA sequence: TGTGCCAGCGGTCCGGGCTACAATGAGCAGTTCTTC. The variable domain in full, completed from reference TRBV11-2 and TRBJ2-1, reads EAGVAQSPRYKIIEKRQSVAFWCNPISGHATLYWYQQILGQGPKLLIQFQNNGVVDDSQLPKDRFSAERLKGVDSTLKIQPAKLEDSAVYLCASGPGYNEQFFGPGTRLTVL.

The chain links TRBV7-3 to TRBJ2-6; D is unresolved. CDR1 SGHTA and CDR2 FQGTGA come from the germline V gene. The CDR3 consists of 16 residues. Between the trimmed V and J ends, which lost 1 base and 4 bases, there was a span of 11 bases. This chain's CDR3 is CASSLKRVAGANVLTF. The CDR3, as DNA: TGTGCCAGCAGCTTAAAAAGGGTTGCGGGGGCCAACGTCCTGACTTTC.

The chain joins TRBV11-3 to TRBJ2-1; TRBD2 aligns across 7 bases. The CDR3 covers 14 residues. From germline, CDR1 is SGHNT and CDR2 YENEEA. V was pared by 5 bases and J by 3 bases, with 4 bases of the junction left unmatched. In nucleotides, the CDR3 is TGTGCCAGCAGCCCCAGGACTAGCTACAATGAGCAGTTCTTC. Amino acids: CASSPRTSYNEQFF.

The V gene is TRBV27, the J gene TRBJ2-7; possibly TRBD1 for D (6 bases). Between the trimmed V and J ends, which lost 2 bases and 3 bases, there was a span of 17 bases. The CDR3 has 16 amino acids. In germline, CDR1 is MNHEY, CDR2 SMNVEV (reference sequence). CDR3 sequence reads: CASSLRSPEGGYEQYF. The CDR3 nucleotides read TGTGCCAGCAGTTTAAGATCGCCCGAAGGGGGCTACGAGCAGTACTTC.